The clone carrying this TCR beta chain has more than one count but fewer than ten. What it recognizes is unknown. These data come from a study of T-cell reconstitution after alpha-beta-depleted transplantation in children. Whole-study results and caveats: Reportedly, roughly two months post-transplant, alpha-beta T cells arose from several hundred expanded graft clones. It was newly produced T cells that mostly accounted for T-cell counts and diversity one year after transplant.

This sample's TCRbeta library carried unique molecular identifier barcodes. TCRdb re-called the PCR reads with MiXCR, one entry per CDR3 protein. This table has 80,000 to 100,000 distinct CDR3 sequences, 20% to 30% appearing once. Trimming removed 11 bases at V and 2 bases at J, with 7 bases between. This CDR3 spans 10 amino acids. CDR1 MNHEY and CDR2 SMNVEV come from the germline V gene (reference sequence). This sample comprised PBMCs, obtained before TCRalphabeta/CD19-depleted stem cell transplant. The receptor's source is a boy aged 2-15 years with acute lymphoblastic leukemia, due to receive a stem cell transplant. This rearrangement joins TRBV27 to TRBJ2-7; D is unresolved. CDR3 sequence (DNA): TGTGCCGCCGGACCCTACGAGCAGTACTTC. Encoded protein: CAAGPYEQYF.